A selection of T cell receptor beta chains follows, all from one sample in a study of cytomegalovirus exposure and HLA in healthy donors. Assay used: immunoSEQ multiplex PCR; TCRdb lists only in-frame clones, some missing. Altogether 100,000 to 120,000 clones are present, around 70% being singletons, with the ten largest covering around 1.3%. Sample: PBMCs. These receptors were taken from a man between 35 and 55 years old in good health and CMV-seronegative. Both conserved end residues are part of each CDR3. D genes are given only for firm matches. The listing skips clone size in some rows; elsewhere it reads once, few, many or a size class.

J gene	clone size	D gene	V gene	CDR3 protein	CDR3 DNA
TRBJ1-5	.	TRBD1	TRBV7-8	CASSLNSVTGGNQPQHF	TGTGCCAGCAGCTTAAATAGCGTGACAGGGGGCAATCAGCCCCAGCATTTT
TRBJ2-7	.	.	TRBV18	CASSRIPDSYEQYF	TGTGCCAGCTCACGAATTCCAGACTCCTACGAGCAGTACTTC
TRBJ2-7	.	.	TRBV13	CASRRQGGHEQYF	TGTGCCAGCAGGAGGCAGGGGGGCCACGAGCAGTACTTC
TRBJ2-1	.	TRBD1	TRBV27	CASSRGQSYNEQFF	TGTGCCAGCAGTAGGGGGCAGTCCTACAATGAGCAGTTCTTC
TRBJ2-7	.	TRBD1	TRBV5-1	CASSPRTGSSYEQYF	TGCGCCAGCAGCCCGCGGACAGGGAGCTCCTACGAGCAGTACTTC
TRBJ1-5	few	.	TRBV4-1	CASSQGGILGNQPQHF	TGCGCCAGCAGCCAGGGAGGGATTTTGGGCAATCAGCCCCAGCATTTT
TRBJ2-7	.	TRBD2	TRBV15	CATSRGSGTYEQYF	TGTGCCACCAGCAGAGGCAGCGGGACCTACGAGCAGTACTTC
TRBJ2-7	once	.	TRBV4-2	CASSQDFPGFLREQYF	TGTGCCAGCAGCCAAGACTTTCCGGGGTTCCTTCGGGAGCAGTACTTC
TRBJ1-2	once	.	TRBV19	CASSGHLGWDTSPVDYGYTF	TGTGCCAGTTCGGGGCACCTTGGGTGGGACACCTCGCCAGTTGACTATGGCTACACCTTC
TRBJ2-1	.	.	TRBV19	CASSIPVGTGNEQFF	TGTGCCAGTAGTATACCCGTGGGCACGGGGAATGAGCAGTTCTTC
TRBJ2-1	.	.	TRBV5-6	CASSLEGHNYNEQFF	TGTGCCAGCAGCTTGGAGGGACACAACTACAATGAGCAGTTCTTC
TRBJ2-7	.	TRBD2	TRBV7-2	CASSSTSGSASYEQYF	TGTGCCAGCAGCTCGACTAGCGGGAGTGCATCCTACGAGCAGTACTTC
TRBJ2-3	few	.	TRBV4-1	CASSQDYPSASADTQYF	TGCGCCAGCAGCCAAGACTACCCCTCTGCTAGTGCAGATACGCAGTATTTT
TRBJ2-1	once	TRBD2	TRBV6-4	CASRRLAGGGEQFF	TGTGCCAGCAGGAGACTAGCGGGAGGCGGGGAGCAGTTCTTC
TRBJ1-4	.	TRBD1	TRBV6-5	CASSYQGVREKLFF	TGTGCCAGCAGTTACCAGGGGGTACGAGAAAAACTGTTTTTT
TRBJ2-7	.	.	TRBV5-5	CASSLGGFGEQYF	TGTGCCAGCAGCTTAGGGGGTTTTGGCGAGCAGTACTTC
TRBJ2-3	.	TRBD1	TRBV7-8	CASRDRDTQYF	TGTGCCAGCAGGGACAGGGATACGCAGTATTTT
TRBJ2-1	.	TRBD2	TRBV2	CASTGVASGSEQFF	TGTGCCAGCACCGGGGTGGCTAGCGGGAGTGAGCAGTTCTTC
TRBJ2-7	.	.	TRBV5-1	CASSPDSRSYEQYF	TGCGCCAGCAGCCCGGACTCTCGCTCCTACGAGCAGTACTTC
TRBJ2-7	.	TRBD1	TRBV27	CASSLSGTGGGEQYF	TGTGCCAGCAGTTTATCGGGGACAGGGGGGGGAGAGCAGTACTTC
TRBJ2-3	.	.	TRBV9	CASSATGTDTQYF	TGTGCCAGCAGCGCCACGGGCACAGATACGCAGTATTTT
TRBJ2-3	.	.	TRBV5-6	CASSPGTDTQYF	TGTGCCAGCAGCCCGGGTACAGATACGCAGTATTTT
TRBJ1-3	.	.	TRBV21-1	CASSKPGGVIGNTIYF	TGTGCCAGCAGCAAACCCGGAGGGGTTATTGGAAACACCATATATTTT
TRBJ1-2	few	TRBD1	TRBV25-1	CASREDRGPYGYTF	TGTGCCAGCAGGGAGGACAGGGGACCCTATGGCTACACCTTC
TRBJ1-6	.	.	TRBV10-2	CASSVQGFNSPLHF	TGCGCCAGCAGTGTACAGGGTTTTAATTCACCCCTCCACTTT
TRBJ1-1	once	TRBD1	TRBV14	CASSPWDRGTEAFF	TGTGCCAGCAGCCCCTGGGACAGGGGGACTGAAGCTTTCTTT
TRBJ2-1	.	.	TRBV4-2	CASSHQRSSYNEQFF	TGTGCCAGCAGCCACCAAAGGAGCTCCTACAATGAGCAGTTCTTC
TRBJ2-5	.	.	TRBV6-1	CASSQTGRETQYF	TGTGCCAGCAGCCAGACGGGGAGGGAGACCCAGTACTTC
TRBJ2-5	.	TRBD2	TRBV13	CASSLRLAGINQETQYF	TGTGCCAGCAGCTTAAGGCTAGCGGGGATAAACCAAGAGACCCAGTACTTC
TRBJ2-1	.	TRBD1	TRBV6-6	CASSTAGTGDNEQFF	TGTGCCAGCAGCACAGCCGGGACAGGGGACAATGAGCAGTTCTTC
TRBJ2-2	once	TRBD2	TRBV7-2	CASSSSGLAGANGELFF	TGTGCCAGCAGCTCTTCGGGACTAGCGGGAGCGAACGGGGAGCTGTTTTTT
TRBJ1-1	few	.	TRBV6-6	CASSYEGEIGTEAFF	TGTGCCAGCAGTTACGAGGGGGAAATAGGCACTGAAGCTTTCTTT
TRBJ2-1	.	TRBD2	TRBV10-1	CASSDPAGGYNEQFF	TGCGCCAGCAGTGATCCAGCGGGAGGGTACAATGAGCAGTTCTTC
TRBJ2-7	.	TRBD2	TRBV7-9	CASSLEAGGKYEQYF	TGTGCCAGCAGCTTAGAAGCGGGAGGCAAATACGAGCAGTACTTC
TRBJ2-2	once	TRBD1	TRBV7-8	CASSKQGLAGELFF	TGTGCCAGCAGCAAACAGGGGCTCGCCGGGGAGCTGTTTTTT
TRBJ1-3	.	.	TRBV6-1	CASSEANPSSGNTIYF	TGTGCCAGCAGTGAAGCCAACCCCAGCTCTGGAAACACCATATATTTT
TRBJ1-1	.	.	TRBV29-1	CSVPKYRDMNTEAFF	TGCAGCGTTCCAAAATACAGGGATATGAACACTGAAGCTTTCTTT
TRBJ2-5	few	.	TRBV6-5	CASSYVGSETQYF	TGTGCCAGCAGTTATGTGGGCTCAGAGACCCAGTACTTC
TRBJ2-7	once	.	TRBV7-9	CASSQTGNRYEQYF	TGTGCCAGCAGCCAGACAGGAAACCGCTACGAGCAGTACTTC
TRBJ2-7	once	TRBD2	TRBV30	CAWSTGGTSGRGNYEQYF	TGTGCCTGGAGTACCGGCGGGACTAGCGGGAGGGGGAACTACGAGCAGTACTTC
TRBJ2-5	once	TRBD2	TRBV6-5	CASIPGGNSETQYF	TGTGCCAGCATACCGGGGGGGAATTCAGAGACCCAGTACTTC
TRBJ1-5	.	.	TRBV19	CASKGLGNQPQHF	TGTGCCAGCAAGGGGCTGGGCAATCAGCCCCAGCATTTT
TRBJ2-2	.	TRBD1	TRBV5-1	CASSYWTGRTGELFF	TGCGCCAGCAGCTACTGGACAGGGCGTACCGGGGAGCTGTTTTTT
TRBJ2-1	once	.	TRBV7-9	CASSLREDSYNEQFF	TGTGCCAGCAGCTTGAGGGAGGACTCCTACAATGAGCAGTTCTTC
TRBJ2-1	once	TRBD2	TRBV6-5	CASKFDGRGVTEQFF	TGTGCCAGCAAGTTTGACGGGAGGGGAGTCACTGAGCAGTTCTTC
TRBJ1-4	.	TRBD1	TRBV10-3	CAISRGQGLGEKLFF	TGTGCCATCAGTAGGGGACAGGGGTTGGGTGAAAAACTGTTTTTT
TRBJ1-6	.	TRBD1	TRBV7-2	CASSFRTGANSPLHF	TGTGCCAGCAGCTTTCGGACAGGGGCTAATTCACCCCTCCACTTT
TRBJ2-7	.	TRBD2	TRBV18	CASSPGTSGREQYF	TGTGCCAGCTCACCGGGGACTAGCGGGAGGGAGCAGTACTTC